One sample yielded the 27 T cell receptor beta chains listed below, sequenced in a study of blood T cell repertoires in COVID-19. The table came from immunoSEQ multiplex PCR; TCRdb's copy has only in-frame clones and leaves some out. The sample contains about 42,000 clones, around 87% of which appear only once. Sequenced sample: peripheral blood. The source is a middle-aged man with active COVID-19.

The chain links TRBV29-1 to TRBJ2-2; TRBD1 aligns across 8 bases. With V trimmed by 3 bases and J by 7 bases, 7 bases remained unmatched. Germline V lookup: CDR1 SQVTM, CDR2 ANQGSEA. CDR3 length: 14 amino acids. The CDR3 sequence is CSVEDREGNGELFF. DNA for the CDR3: TGCAGCGTTGAGGACAGGGAAGGAAACGGGGAGCTGTTTTTT.

The gene calls are TRBV18 and TRBJ1-6; 10 bases align to TRBD1. Trimming at V came to 3 bases and at J to 8 bases, leaving 4 bases not matched to a gene. The V gene's germline CDR1 is KGHSH and CDR2 LQKENI. This CDR3 region has 15 residues. CDR3 protein: CASSPFGQGDSPLHF. In DNA, the CDR3 is TGTGCCAGCTCACCCTTCGGACAGGGGGATTCACCCCTCCACTTT.

The chain links TRBV20-1 to TRBJ1-2; no clear D. The V end was cut by 4 bases, the J end by 2 bases, with 5 bases between. The CDR3 is 11 residues long. Germline CDR1 reads DFQATT; CDR2 reads SNEGSKA (reference sequence). The DNA for the CDR3 is TGCAGTGCTAACAGAAACTATGGCTACACCTTC. Translated: CSANRNYGYTF.

V is TRBV5-5 and J is TRBJ2-3, with 7 bases matching TRBD2. Trimming at V came to 0 bases and at J to 5 bases, leaving 6 bases not matched to a gene. The CDR3 is 15 amino acids. Looked up from germline, CDR1 is SGHKS and CDR2 is YYEKEE (reference sequence). CDR3 in DNA: TGTGCCAGCAGCTTGGTAGGCGGGGGAATAGATACGCAGTATTTT. The encoded protein is CASSLVGGGIDTQYF. Full variable domain (missing parts from reference TRBV5-5 and TRBJ2-3): DAGVTQSPTHLIKTRGQQVTLRCSPISGHKSVSWYQQVLGQGPQFIFQYYEKEERGRGNFPDRFSARQFPNYSSELNVNALLLGDSALYLCASSLVGGGIDTQYFGPGTRLTVL.

This clone was seen a single time. The rearrangement joins TRBV3-1 (or the pseudogene TRBV3-2) to TRBJ1-2; 7 bases fit TRBD1. The CDR3 runs 15 residues. V trimming: 1 base; J trimming: 4 bases; junction bases outside the gene matches: 6. Germline CDR1 reads LGHDT; CDR2 reads YNNKEL (reference sequence). The CDR3, as DNA: TGTGCCAGCAGCCAAGGAGGGGGCCGTGTCTATGGCTACACCTTC. Translation gives CASSQGGGRVYGYTF.

The chain is built from TRBV4-1 and TRBJ2-2; TRBD2 is a possible D gene (6 bases). Trimming removed 1 base from V and 5 bases from J, with 14 bases in between. Germline V gives CDR1 MGHRA, CDR2 YSYEKL. The CDR3 spans 16 residues. The CDR3 coding sequence is TGCGCCAGCAGCCAAGTCTTTGGGACTCTAACCGGGGAGCTGTTTTTT. Translation: CASSQVFGTLTGELFF.

The chain has TRBV5-4 and TRBJ2-3; TRBD1 matches at 8 bases. Per the germline V gene, CDR1 is SGHNT and CDR2 is YYREEE (reference sequence). V shed 4 bases, J shed 2 bases, and the junction held 9 bases outside the gene matches. There are 16 residues in the CDR3. The CDR3: CASSLGQGGDTDTQYF. The CDR3 DNA is TGTGCCAGCAGCCTAGGACAGGGTGGGGACACAGATACGCAGTATTTT.

V usage is TRBV19 and J usage is TRBJ1-2; 11 nucleotides match TRBD1. Germline loops: CDR1 LNHDA, CDR2 SQIVND (reference sequence). V lost 7 bases, J lost 7 bases, and 11 bases stayed unmatched. CDR3 size: 15 residues. The CDR3 DNA reads as TGTGCCAGTAAAACCGGGACAGGGGGTAATAGTGGCTACACCTTC. This encodes CASKTGTGGNSGYTF.

V gene TRBV19 combines with J gene TRBJ1-2; a possible D gene is TRBD1 (6 bases). The germline V and J ends were trimmed by 9 bases and 8 bases, with 19 bases remaining between them. The germline CDR1 and CDR2 sequences are LNHDA and SQIVND (reference sequence). This CDR3 is 13 amino acids long. CDR3 region: CASQRTEMEGYTF. The CDR3 bases are TGTGCCAGCCAAAGGACAGAGATGGAGGGCTACACCTTC.

This chain connects TRBV7-2 to TRBJ1-6; D unresolved. Between the trimmed V and J ends, which lost 2 bases and 7 bases, there was a span of 6 bases. Per germline, CDR1 SGHTA and CDR2 FQGNSA. This CDR3 has 13 amino acids. The CDR3 coding sequence is TGTGCCAGCAGCTTAAGTAGAAATTCACCCCTCCACTTT. This sequence encodes CASSLSRNSPLHF.

The chain links TRBV7-2 to TRBJ1-2; a weak D match, TRBD1 (6 bases). V dropped 2 bases and J dropped 3 bases, with 13 bases sitting between them. The CDR3 runs 15 residues. Germline V CDR1 and CDR2: SGHTA, FQGNSA. DNA of the CDR3: TGTGCCAGCAGCTTACCCGCTACAGGGCACTATGGCTACACCTTC. This gives the protein CASSLPATGHYGYTF.

This clone was detected once. The chain carries TRBV11-2 and TRBJ2-1; 9 bases are a match to TRBD1. Germline assignment: CDR1 SGHAT and CDR2 FQNNGV. This CDR3 contains 14 residues. Trimming cost V 6 bases and J 7 bases; bases outside gene matches: 7. CDR3 protein: CASRQQTGGNEQFF. For the CDR3, the DNA is TGTGCCAGCAGACAACAGACAGGGGGGAATGAGCAGTTCTTC.

This clone was detected a few times. The genes are TRBV25-1 and TRBJ2-3; D may be TRBD1 (6 bases). Per the germline V gene, CDR1 is MGHDK and CDR2 is SYGVNS. CDR3 length: 17 residues. The V end lost 5 bases, the J end lost 0 bases, and 18 bases lay between the germline ends. CDR3 sequence: CASSHSGQKTSTDTQYF. The CDR3 DNA is TGTGCCAGCAGTCATTCCGGACAGAAAACTAGCACAGATACGCAGTATTTT. The whole variable domain, remainder taken from reference TRBV25-1 and TRBJ2-3, is EADIYQTPRYLVIGTGKKITLECSQTMGHDKMYWYQQDPGMELHLIHYSYGVNSTEKGDLSSESTVSRIRTEHFPLTLESARPSHTSQYLCASSHSGQKTSTDTQYFGPGTRLTVL.

The V gene is TRBV5-6, the J gene TRBJ1-2, with a possible D match to TRBD1 (5 bases). The germline V and J ends were trimmed by 2 bases and 8 bases, with 19 bases remaining between them. The CDR3 runs to 15 residues. CDR1 is SGHDT, CDR2 YYEEEE, per germline. The CDR3 nucleotides are TGTGCCAGCAGCTTATTCGGGGAGCAGGAGGGGGGCTACACCTTC. This encodes CASSLFGEQEGGYTF.

Written as DNA, the CDR3 is TGTGCCAGCAACGAGGGGGCTTACGAGCAGTACTTC. It translates to CASNEGAYEQYF. The rearrangement joins TRBV27 to TRBJ2-7; 7 bases line up with TRBD1. The CDR3 runs to 12 residues. Unmatched junction bases numbered 4, after V lost 7 bases and J lost 4 bases. Germline CDR1 is MNHEY and CDR2 is SMNVEV (reference sequence).

The rearrangement links TRBV6-5 to TRBJ1-2; D is ambiguous. V dropped 8 bases and J dropped 7 bases, with 14 bases sitting between them. CDR1 MNHEY and CDR2 SVGAGI come from the germline V gene. The CDR3 has 12 amino acids. The CDR3 reads CASLQTSFGYTF. The CDR3 coding sequence is TGTGCCAGCCTACAGACCAGTTTTGGCTACACCTTC.

This chain uses TRBV3-1 (or the pseudogene TRBV3-2) with TRBJ1-5; D gene uncertain. Deletions cut 4 bases from V and 5 bases from J, with 9 bases between. The germline V gene has CDR1 LGHDT and CDR2 YNNKEL (reference sequence). The CDR3 runs 13 residues. The CDR3 coding sequence is TGTGCCAGCAGCCCCCGACTAGATCAGCCCCAGCATTTT. Protein sequence: CASSPRLDQPQHF.

The rearrangement uses TRBV28 and TRBJ1-5; D is possibly TRBD1 (6 bases). CDR1 is MDHEN and CDR2 is SYDVKM in the germline V gene. The CDR3 totals 15 residues. V was pared by 3 bases and J by 1 base, with 10 bases between. The DNA for the CDR3 is TGTGCCAGCAGTTTTCAGGGGAGCAGCAATCAGCCCCAGCATTTT. Translated, it gives CASSFQGSSNQPQHF.

The V call is TRBV7-9, the J call TRBJ1-4; 7 nucleotides align to TRBD1. V was pared by 4 bases and J by 8 bases, with 10 bases of the junction left unmatched. The length of the CDR3 is 15 residues. Germline V CDR1 and CDR2: SEHNR, FQNEAQ (reference sequence). The CDR3, as DNA: TGTGCCAGCAGCTCCCGACAGGGCTTCTTGGAAAAACTGTTTTTT. It is translated as CASSSRQGFLEKLFF.

The V and J genes are TRBV11-2 and TRBJ2-3; D uncertain. V was pared by 1 base and J by 0 bases, with 8 bases between. The germline V gene has CDR1 SGHAT and CDR2 FQNNGV. The CDR3 has 15 amino acids. CDR3 nucleotides: TGTGCCAGCAGCTTAGTATGGCAAAGCACAGATACGCAGTATTTT. Translation gives CASSLVWQSTDTQYF.

This chain joins TRBV19 and TRBJ2-7; possibly TRBD2 for D (6 bases). Trimming took off 4 bases at V and 9 bases at J, with 19 bases between the two ends. The V gene's germline CDR1 is LNHDA and CDR2 SQIVND (reference sequence). The CDR3 runs to 14 residues. The CDR3 loop reads CASSTGGAVWGQYF. In DNA, the CDR3 is TGTGCCAGTAGTACCGGAGGGGCTGTTTGGGGGCAGTACTTC. Complete variable domain (other parts from reference TRBV19 and TRBJ2-7): DGGITQSPKYLFRKEGQNVTLSCEQNLNHDAMYWYRQDPGQGLRLIYYSQIVNDFQKGDIAEGYSVSREKKESFPLTVTSAQKNPTAFYLCASSTGGAVWGQYFGPGTRLTVT.

Written as DNA, the CDR3 is TGTGCCAGCAGCCAAGGGGCCGGCCAAGGATATGGCTACACCTTC. It specifies CASSQGAGQGYGYTF. The chain employs TRBV4-2 and TRBJ1-2, with unresolved D. Germline V gives CDR1 LGHNA, CDR2 YNFKEQ. Trimming pared 1 base from V and 5 bases from J, leaving 14 bases between. The CDR3 contains 15 residues.

This clone was found a few times. The V and J genes are TRBV16 and TRBJ1-5; perhaps TRBD1 as D (5 bases). The CDR3 extends over 13 amino acids. Trimming shortened V by 3 bases and J by 4 bases, and 7 bases separated the two germline ends. Germline V gives CDR1 KGHSY, CDR2 FQNENV. This chain's CDR3 is CASSHSGNQPQHF. CDR3 nucleotide sequence: TGTGCCAGCAGCCATTCAGGGAATCAGCCCCAGCATTTT.

The chain combines TRBV7-2 with TRBJ1-3; tentatively, D is TRBD1 (5 bases). Germline loops: CDR1 SGHTA, CDR2 FQGNSA. V was clipped by 6 bases and J by 7 bases, with 13 bases between them. There are 13 residues in the CDR3. CDR3 loop: CASRVGQGNTIYF. In nucleotides, the CDR3 is TGTGCCAGCAGGGTCGGGCAGGGCAACACCATATATTTT.

V gene TRBV28 combines with J gene TRBJ2-3; D is ambiguous. Germline CDR1 is MDHEN and CDR2 is SYDVKM. This CDR3 spans 12 amino acids. V was clipped by 6 bases and J by 2 bases, with 6 bases between them. CDR3 residues: CASRQPTDTQYF. CDR3 DNA sequence: TGTGCCAGCAGACAGCCCACAGATACGCAGTATTTT.

This chain connects TRBV7-2 to TRBJ1-3, with D uncertain. The CDR3 extends over 16 amino acids. Germline V lookup: CDR1 SGHTA, CDR2 FQGNSA. Trimming removed 1 base at V and 0 bases at J, with 10 bases between. The CDR3 sequence is CASSLGLGSSGNTIYF. The DNA of the CDR3 is TGTGCCAGCAGCTTAGGGTTAGGGAGCTCTGGAAACACCATATATTTT.

The DNA for the CDR3 is TGTGCCAGCAGCCTCTCGGGACAGGGAGTAAGCGAGCAGTACTTC. Protein: CASSLSGQGVSEQYF. The genes are TRBV9 and TRBJ2-7; 9 nucleotides align to TRBD1. The CDR3 runs 15 residues. The trim removed 4 bases at V and 6 bases at J, leaving 11 bases unmatched. Germline assignment: CDR1 SGDLS and CDR2 YYNGEE.